These 26 T cell receptor beta chains were sequenced from one sample in a study of blood T cells in healthy people across ages. It was with a sample-barcoded 5' primer and a J-beta primer mix that a second PCR of roughly 6 to 11 cycles was run. TCRdb passed the 5' RACE reads through MiXCR, listing each CDR3 protein once. The sample holds approximately 800,000 distinct CDR3 sequences, 25% seen once. Another study also made use of these data, one on T cells of mothers and their children.

Sequencing was done on a sample of blood. These TCRs come from a boy aged 5-17 years in good health.

V gene TRBV9 combines with J gene TRBJ2-1; 14 bases align to TRBD2. The ends lost 3 bases at V and 9 bases at J; junction bases unmatched: 8. The germline gives CDR1 SGDLS, CDR2 YYNGEE. The CDR3 length is 16 residues. CDR3 nucleotides: TGTGCCAGCAGCGCAACCGGGACTAGCGGGAGCATTGAGCAGTTCTTC. Residues: CASSATGTSGSIEQFF.

The rearrangement uses TRBV7-9 and TRBJ2-7, with D unclear. Per the germline V gene, CDR1 is SEHNR and CDR2 is FQNEAQ (reference sequence). This CDR3 contains 13 residues. With 7 bases removed from V and 3 bases from J, the gap between germline ends came to 13 bases. CDR3 DNA: TGTGCCAGCAACGCCGCGAACTTCTACGAGCAGTACTTC. Translating gives CASNAANFYEQYF.

In this sample, this clonotype turned up once. This rearrangement joins TRBV6-5 to TRBJ2-1; D is unclear. V lost 2 bases and J lost 4, with 18 bases in between. This CDR3 has 17 residues. Germline-derived CDR1 and CDR2 are MNHEY and SVGAGI. CDR3 coding DNA: TGTGCCAGCAGTTACGAGGCTACCCCCTGGATATACAATGAGCAGTTCTTC. The encoded protein is CASSYEATPWIYNEQFF.

The V gene is TRBV28, the J gene TRBJ2-1, with 8 bases that match TRBD2. V lost 6 bases, J lost 4 bases, and 17 bases stayed unmatched. This CDR3 region has 18 residues. The germline CDR1 and CDR2 sequences are MDHEN and SYDVKM. CDR3 DNA: TGTGCCAGCAGGCGAACCCTACGCAGCGGGAGTTGGTACAATGAGCAGTTCTTC. Translating it yields CASRRTLRSGSWYNEQFF.

The chain carries TRBV19 and TRBJ2-7; TRBD1 might be the D (6 bases). From germline, CDR1 is LNHDA and CDR2 SQIVND (reference sequence). CDR3 length equals 13 residues. The ends were cut back, 2 bases at V and 3 bases at J, with 8 bases in the middle. The CDR3 bases are TGTGCCAGTAGTATATCGGACAGCTACGAGCAGTACTTC. Its translation is CASSISDSYEQYF.

The chain has TRBV7-2 and TRBJ2-7, with D tentatively TRBD1 or TRBD2 (5 bases each). The CDR3 totals 14 residues. Deletions cut 6 bases from V and 3 bases from J, with 15 bases between. Germline V CDR1 and CDR2: SGHTA, FQGNSA. For the CDR3, the DNA is TGTGCCAGCAGGGAATCCGGGGCCTACTACGAGCAGTACTTC. Amino acids: CASRESGAYYEQYF.

The chain combines TRBV28 with TRBJ2-7; tentative D call: TRBD1 (5 bases). The V gene's germline CDR1 is MDHEN and CDR2 SYDVKM. Trimming pared 2 bases from V and 0 bases from J, leaving 11 bases between. The CDR3 runs 15 residues. The DNA of the CDR3 is TGTGCCAGCAGTTTAGCGGACATCAGCTCCTACGAGCAGTACTTC. Protein: CASSLADISSYEQYF.

This clonotype turned up a few times. The chain uses TRBV24-1 and TRBJ2-3; D ambiguous. The CDR3 is 15 residues long. V lost 4 bases and J 0 bases, leaving 10 bases between the germline ends. Per germline, CDR1 KGHDR and CDR2 SFDVKD. CDR3 in DNA: TGTGCCACCAGTGACCCTGGGTCTAGCACAGATACGCAGTATTTT. Translated, it gives CATSDPGSSTDTQYF.

V is TRBV11-2 and J is TRBJ2-5, with D unresolved. The CDR3 is made up of 14 amino acids. V was cut by 3 bases and J by 6 bases, with 14 bases left in between. CDR1 is SGHAT, CDR2 FQNNGV, per germline. CDR3 sequence (DNA): TGTGCCAGCAGCTTCTCCCTTATCGTCCAGACCCAGTACTTC. Translation gives CASSFSLIVQTQYF.

This clonotype was counted only a few times. V gene TRBV5-4 combines with J gene TRBJ2-1; D remains ambiguous. Germline CDR1 is SGHNT and CDR2 is YYREEE (reference sequence). The CDR3 spans 13 residues. Trimming shortened V by 4 bases and J by 6 bases, and 11 bases separated the two germline ends. The CDR3 reads CASSRGDGNEQFF. The CDR3 coding sequence is TGTGCCAGCAGCCGTGGAGACGGCAATGAGCAGTTCTTC.

This clonotype was detected only a few times. The rearrangement joins TRBV21-1 to TRBJ2-2; the table's D gene call, TRBD1, was not cross checked with the DNA. TRBV21-1 is given as a pseudogene. The CDR3 has 15 residues. CDR3 nucleotide sequence: TGTGCCAGCAGCAAAATGGGCGGTAACACCGGGGAGCTGTTTTTT. The encoded protein is CASSKMGGNTGELFF.

The table lists this clonotype with a few counts. J is TRBJ1-5 and V is TRBV5-6; D is undetermined. Germline values: CDR1 SGHDT, CDR2 YYEEEE. Trimming left V 0 bases short and J 6 bases short, with 7 bases between. The CDR3 totals 13 residues. DNA for the CDR3: TGTGCCAGCAGCTTGGGGGCTGCTCAGCCCCAGCATTTT. Amino acids: CASSLGAAQPQHF.

In its sample, this clonotype was seen a few times. The CDR3 DNA is TGCGCCAGCAGCCAAGTTCCGGGGACGGAGAATGAAAAACTGTTTTTT. Amino acids: CASSQVPGTENEKLFF. This chain joins TRBV4-1 and TRBJ1-4; a possible D gene is TRBD1 (5 bases). The CDR3 consists of 16 residues. The V and J ends lost 1 base and 5 bases respectively, with 14 bases between them. The germline V gene encodes CDR1 MGHRA and CDR2 YSYEKL.

The CDR3 DNA reads as TGCAGTGCTAGTTTGCCCGTCTCCTACGAGCAGTACTTC. Its protein product is CSASLPVSYEQYF. The genes are TRBV20-1 and TRBJ2-7, with D unclear. This CDR3 is built from 13 residues. With 3 bases removed from V and 0 bases from J, the gap between germline ends came to 9 bases. Looked up from germline, CDR1 is DFQATT and CDR2 is SNEGSKA (reference sequence).

Notes on this clonotype: Relative to the germline gene, one junction end is altered; a read error may explain this. The chain recombines TRBV25-1 with TRBJ1-4, with D perhaps TRBD1 (5 bases). Germline assignment: CDR1 MGHDK and CDR2 SYGVNS. This CDR3 comprises 15 residues. CDR3 loop: CASSDGGTGGEKLLF. In DNA form, the CDR3 reads TGTGCCAGCAGTGATGGGGGGACGGGAGGTGAAAAACTGCTTTTT.

This clonotype was counted between two and nine times. This chain links TRBV2 with TRBJ2-5; TRBD2 might be the D (7 bases). The J call may be in error: the DNA end matches TRBJ2-7 better. CDR3 length equals 19 residues. Germline CDR1 reads SNHLY; CDR2 reads FYNNEI. The CDR3 reads CASSLRLILLGGGAYEQYF. The CDR3 DNA is TGTGCCAGCAGTCTGAGGTTGATCCTCCTTGGAGGGGGGGCCTACGAGCAGTACTTC.

This clonotype occurred once. V usage is TRBV2 and J usage is TRBJ1-2; D is undetermined. V was pared by 5 bases and J by 4 bases, with 14 bases between. CDR3 length: 14 residues. Germline CDR1 is SNHLY and CDR2 is FYNNEI. The CDR3 region has the DNA TGTGCCAGCAGTCCCGACCCTATGGCCTATGGCTACACCTTC. Protein product: CASSPDPMAYGYTF.

This clonotype was counted a few times. The chain recombines TRBV28 with TRBJ2-1; 10 bases align to TRBD1. The J call could be wrong; TRBJ2-7 is a better fit for the DNA end. The CDR3 has 15 residues. Per the germline V gene, CDR1 is MDHEN and CDR2 is SYDVKM. In nucleotides, the CDR3 is TGTGCCAGCAGTAACACCGGGACAGGGGACCACGAGCAGTACTTC. It yields the protein CASSNTGTGDHEQYF.

The chain uses TRBV29-1 and TRBJ2-2; no clear D. The germline gives CDR1 SQVTM, CDR2 ANQGSEA. V shed 7 bases and J shed 0 bases, with 9 bases lying between them. The CDR3 has 13 amino acids. CDR3: CSAYGSNTGELFF. The CDR3 DNA is TGCAGCGCCTACGGCTCGAACACCGGGGAGCTGTTTTTT.

This chain uses TRBV28 with TRBJ2-7, with TRBD2 matching 12 bases. Germline V CDR1 and CDR2: MDHEN, SYDVKM. The CDR3 runs 18 residues. The ends lost 3 bases at V and 0 bases at J; junction bases unmatched: 9. This CDR3 reads CASSFLWTSGTFSYEQYF. DNA of the CDR3: TGTGCCAGCAGTTTCCTATGGACTAGCGGGACCTTCTCCTACGAGCAGTACTTC. The full variable domain, completed using reference TRBV28 and TRBJ2-7, is DVKVTQSSRYLVKRTGEKVFLECVQDMDHENMFWYRQDPGLGLRLIYFSYDVKMKEKGDIPEGYSVSREKKERFSLILESASTNQTSMYLCASSFLWTSGTFSYEQYFGPGTRLTVT.

This clonotype has more than one count but fewer than ten. The V call is TRBV10-2, the J call TRBJ2-2; 7 positions agree with TRBD1. The CDR3 runs to 14 residues. From germline, CDR1 is WSHSY and CDR2 SAAADI. Trimming removed 10 bases from V and 2 bases from J; junction bases left unmatched: 7. The DNA for the CDR3 is TGCGCCATCCTCCGGGACAGCAACACCGGGGAGCTGTTTTTT. Its translation: CAILRDSNTGELFF.

CDR3 sequence: CASRSVYSDYEQYF. The CDR3 DNA sequence: TGTGCCAGCAGATCGGTGTATTCGGACTACGAGCAGTACTTC. The rearrangement links TRBV28 to TRBJ2-7; no reliable D call. Germline loops: CDR1 MDHEN, CDR2 SYDVKM. The CDR3 is made up of 14 amino acids. Trimming left V 6 bases short and J 3 bases short, with 15 bases between. The complete variable domain, with remaining parts taken from reference TRBV28 and TRBJ2-7, reads DVKVTQSSRYLVKRTGEKVFLECVQDMDHENMFWYRQDPGLGLRLIYFSYDVKMKEKGDIPEGYSVSREKKERFSLILESASTNQTSMYLCASRSVYSDYEQYFGPGTRLTVT.

The chain is built from TRBV19 and TRBJ1-2, with D possibly TRBD1 on 5 matching bases. CDR1 is LNHDA and CDR2 is SQIVND in the germline V gene (reference sequence). The CDR3 runs 13 residues. V was pared by 3 bases and J by 5 bases, with 10 bases between. CDR3 nucleotide sequence: TGTGCCAGTAGTATGGGACGGCTGTATGGCTACACCTTC. Translation gives CASSMGRLYGYTF.

The J gene is TRBJ1-6, the V gene TRBV28; unclear D gene. Per the germline V gene, CDR1 is MDHEN and CDR2 is SYDVKM. V gave up 5 bases and J gave up 8 bases, with 10 bases separating them. The CDR3 covers 13 residues. CDR3 in amino acids: CASSPLQYSPLHF. In DNA, the CDR3 is TGTGCCAGCAGTCCCTTACAGTATTCACCCCTCCACTTT.

This chain links TRBV19 with TRBJ2-5; 10 bases agree with TRBD2. Matching the DNA end better, TRBJ2-1 makes the J call doubtful. This CDR3 is 16 amino acids long. The V gene's germline CDR1 is LNHDA and CDR2 SQIVND (reference sequence). The CDR3 reads CASSIEAGGGTVEQFF. The CDR3 DNA reads TGTGCCAGTAGTATCGAAGCGGGAGGGGGTACAGTTGAGCAGTTCTTC.

This clonotype was counted between two and nine times. The chain couples TRBV7-3 to TRBJ2-7; no clear D. Germline-derived CDR1 and CDR2 are SGHTA and FQGTGA. The CDR3 loop spans 13 amino acids. Trimming took 4 bases from V and 0 from J, leaving 7 bases between them. CDR3: CASSWEPSYEQYF. CDR3 coding DNA: TGTGCCAGCAGCTGGGAACCCTCCTACGAGCAGTACTTC.